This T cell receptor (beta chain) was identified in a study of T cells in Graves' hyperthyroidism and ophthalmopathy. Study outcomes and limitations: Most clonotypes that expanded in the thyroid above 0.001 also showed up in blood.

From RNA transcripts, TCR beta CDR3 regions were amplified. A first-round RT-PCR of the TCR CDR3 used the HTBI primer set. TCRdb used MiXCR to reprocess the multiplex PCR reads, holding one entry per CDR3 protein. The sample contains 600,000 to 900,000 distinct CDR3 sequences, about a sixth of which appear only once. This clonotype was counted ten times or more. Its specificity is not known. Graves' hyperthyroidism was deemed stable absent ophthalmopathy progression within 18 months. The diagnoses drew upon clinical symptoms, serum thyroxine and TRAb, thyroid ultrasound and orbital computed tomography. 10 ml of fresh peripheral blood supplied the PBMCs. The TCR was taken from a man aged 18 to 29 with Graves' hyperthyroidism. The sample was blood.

The CDR3 sequence: CASSLNGRDGYTF. In DNA, the CDR3 is TGTGCCAGCAGTTTAAACGGCAGGGATGGCTACACCTTC. This rearrangement joins TRBV12-3 or TRBV12-4 to TRBJ1-2, with D possibly matching TRBD1 (5 bases). V was pared by 2 bases and J by 6 bases, with 10 bases between. This CDR3 region has 13 residues.